The present entry profiles one T cell receptor beta chain with its context. The sample comes from a study of CD8 T cells in Susac syndrome. Reverse transcription of about 0.5 to 1 ug RNA used random hexamers. MiXCR was run by TCRdb on the immunoSEQ multiplex PCR reads, yielding one entry per CDR3 protein. Of 200,000 to 250,000 distinct CDR3 sequences in the sample, around 95% were seen once. With 4 bases removed from V and 4 bases from J, the gap between germline ends came to 10 bases. The CDR3 runs 13 residues. Germline CDR1 is ENHRY and CDR2 is SYGVKD. The study sequenced TCR beta in blood CD8+ and CD4+ T cells.

The source of this sequence is a human donor with multiple sclerosis. Sequencing was carried out using CD4+ T cells from PBMCs. The chain has TRBV10-3 and TRBJ1-2; D is possibly TRBD1 (6 bases). As DNA, the CDR3 is TGTGCCATCAGTGGAGACAGGTTCTATGGCTACACCTTC. Protein sequence: CAISGDRFYGYTF.